This TCR beta chain was identified in a study of CD8+ T cells in alopecia areata. Trimming left V 2 bases short and J 0 bases short, with 7 bases between. Germline V gene lookup returns CDR1 MNHEY and CDR2 SVGAGI. CDR3 size: 15 residues. cDNA prepared by RNA extraction and subsequent reverse transcription served as the template for sequencing. The data were produced by immunoSEQ multiplex PCR, yet TCRdb's version contains in-frame clones alone and is incomplete. The sample has approximately 140,000 clones; 85% to 90% are singletons. The sequence came from a human donor with alopecia areata. The gene calls are TRBV6-5 and TRBJ2-2; D might be TRBD1 or TRBD2, each matching 5 bases. Specimen: CD8+ T cells sorted from blood, collected at week 0. The CDR3: CASSYGGTNTGELFF. The CDR3 DNA follows: TGTGCCAGCAGTTACGGGGGAACGAACACCGGGGAGCTGTTTTTT.